The T cell receptor (beta chain) described here comes from a study of T cell responses to AZD1222 COVID-19 vaccine. Study-level information: Combined were second doses at about 4 or about 12 weeks. Points from the study as a whole: Reportedly, close to half of spike-specific TCRs are directed against unmutated variant regions.

As to this clone: Its antigen remains unidentified.

Sequencing was performed with immunoSEQ multiplex PCR; in TCRdb, only in-frame clones are kept and a portion is missing. The data show more than 140,000 clones, under 95% seen once. Trimming took off 11 bases at V and 1 base at J, with 14 bases between the two ends. From germline, CDR1 is MDHEN and CDR2 SYDVKM. There are 13 residues in the CDR3. The receptor was isolated from an adult in good health. The V gene is TRBV28, the J gene TRBJ1-1; D is unclear. Sequenced material: peripheral blood, taken on day 0 of AZD1222 vaccination. Here the CDR3 DNA reads TGTGCCGCTTTCAATGGGCAGAACACTGAAGCTTTCTTT. Translated, it gives CAAFNGQNTEAFF.